This record looks at one T cell receptor (beta chain) sequence and its context. The V gene lost 6 bases and the J gene lost 1 base, with 10 bases spanning the gap. The CDR3 loop spans 14 amino acids. In germline, CDR1 is LNHDA, CDR2 SQIVND (reference sequence). TCRdb's table, derived via immunoSEQ multiplex PCR, lists solely in-frame clones and lacks some. In the table there are about 99,000 clones, approximately 86% of which are singletons. The entry originates in a study of blood T cell repertoires in COVID-19. Looking at the study overall: Specimens from acute and convalescent COVID-19 originated in the United States, Italy and Spain.

V and J are TRBV19 and TRBJ1-5, with D possibly being TRBD1 (6 bases). This TCR came from a woman aged 55-69 years in a cohort sampled during active or convalescent COVID-19. The material sequenced was peripheral blood. The CDR3 is CASSSQGSNQPQHF. The CDR3 nucleotides read TGTGCCAGTAGCTCTCAGGGGAGCAATCAGCCCCAGCATTTT.